These 8 T cell receptor beta chains came from one sample sequenced in a study of cytomegalovirus exposure and HLA in healthy donors. The PCR contained 60 Vbeta and 13 Jbeta primers. Clones were read by immunoSEQ multiplex PCR, and TCRdb kept only the in-frame ones, dropping some. This listing includes about 79,000 clones. The sequenced material came from PBMCs. The receptors originated from a man aged 30 to 39 in good health and CMV-seronegative.

The chain is built from TRBV7-3 and TRBJ2-5, with no clear D. V was trimmed by 2 bases and J by 3 bases, leaving 7 bases between them. CDR1 is SGHTA, CDR2 FQGTGA, per germline. This CDR3 region has 13 residues. The CDR3 DNA sequence: TGTGCCAGCAGCTTAGGGCAGAAAGAGACCCAGTACTTC. Amino acids: CASSLGQKETQYF.

A remark on this clone: Additional DNA sequences in this sample encode the identical CDR3. The V gene is TRBV9, the J gene TRBJ2-7; 7 positions match TRBD2. V was pared by 2 bases and J by 6 bases, with 2 bases of the junction left unmatched. From germline, CDR1 is SGDLS and CDR2 YYNGEE. The CDR3 loop spans 12 amino acids. This CDR3 reads CASSVGGGEQYF. The CDR3 nucleotides are TGTGCCAGCAGCGTGGGGGGGGGCGAGCAGTACTTC.

The chain employs TRBV18 and TRBJ2-5, with D unclear. CDR1 KGHSH and CDR2 LQKENI come from the germline V gene. Deletions cut 2 bases from V and 5 bases from J, with 9 bases between. The CDR3 extends over 13 amino acids. CDR3 sequence (DNA): TGTGCCAGCTCACCAAACGTACGGGAGACCCAGTACTTC. Amino acids: CASSPNVRETQYF.

CDR3 in amino acids: CASSSEPGQGRTEAFF. The CDR3 bases are TGCGCCAGCAGCTCGGAACCGGGACAGGGAAGAACTGAAGCTTTCTTT. V and J are TRBV5-1 and TRBJ1-1; 9 positions match TRBD1. The CDR3 extends over 16 amino acids. Unmatched junction bases numbered 11, after V lost 3 bases and J lost 5 bases. CDR1 is SGHRS, CDR2 YFSETQ, per germline.

The rearrangement links TRBV6-5 to TRBJ1-2, with TRBD1 matching 7 bases. The CDR3 is 14 amino acids. Germline CDR1 and CDR2: MNHEY and SVGAGI. V shed 6 bases and J 4 bases; nucleotides not matched to a gene: 8. The CDR3: CASSLDRTPYGYTF. The CDR3 coding sequence is TGTGCCAGCAGCCTGGACAGGACGCCCTATGGCTACACCTTC.

This clone is deemed medium-sized (0.01 to 0.1%) by its frequency. The V and J genes are TRBV6-4 and TRBJ2-1; 12 bases fit TRBD2. The ends lost 0 bases at V and 6 bases at J; junction bases unmatched: 0. This CDR3 contains 15 residues. Germline assignment: CDR1 MRHNA and CDR2 SNTAGT. For the CDR3, the DNA is TGTGCCAGCAGTGACTCGACTAGCGGGAGCAATGAGCAGTTCTTC. This sequence encodes CASSDSTSGSNEQFF.

Details on this clone: The junction departs from the called germline gene at one end, perhaps through a read error. The V gene is TRBV4-1, the J gene TRBJ1-2; TRBD1 is a possible D gene (5 bases). Looked up from germline, CDR1 is MGHRA and CDR2 is YSYEKL. The CDR3 has 13 residues. CDR3: CASSQVGEDGNTF. CDR3 nucleotides: TGCGCCAGCAGCCAAGTAGGGGAGGATGGCAACACCTTC.

This clone is identified as medium-sized from frequency. V gene TRBV19 combines with J gene TRBJ1-1; D possibly corresponds to TRBD1 (6 bases). CDR3 length: 16 residues. V was clipped by 6 bases and J by 10 bases, with 27 bases between them. CDR1 is LNHDA and CDR2 is SQIVND in the germline V gene (reference sequence). This CDR3 reads CASSPPRGIWPLGAFF. CDR3 nucleotides: TGTGCCAGTAGCCCCCCCAGGGGCATTTGGCCCTTGGGAGCTTTCTTT.